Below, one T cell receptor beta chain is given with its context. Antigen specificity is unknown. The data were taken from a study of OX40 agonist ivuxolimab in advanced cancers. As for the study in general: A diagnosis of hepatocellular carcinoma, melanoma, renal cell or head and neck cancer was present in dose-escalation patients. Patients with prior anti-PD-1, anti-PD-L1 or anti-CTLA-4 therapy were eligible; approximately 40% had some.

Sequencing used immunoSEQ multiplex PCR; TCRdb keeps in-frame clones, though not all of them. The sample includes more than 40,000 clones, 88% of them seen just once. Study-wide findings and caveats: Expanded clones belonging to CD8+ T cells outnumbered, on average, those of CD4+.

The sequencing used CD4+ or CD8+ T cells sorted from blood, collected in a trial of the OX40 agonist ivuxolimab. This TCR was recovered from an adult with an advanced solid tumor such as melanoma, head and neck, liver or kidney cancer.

CDR3: CASRPLIRSGANVLTF. CDR3 bases: TGTGCCAGCAGGCCTCTCATCCGCTCTGGGGCCAACGTCCTGACTTTC. The chain recombines TRBV27 with TRBJ2-6; no clear D. The V end was cut by 6 bases, the J end by 0 bases, with 12 bases between. The CDR3 is 16 residues long. The germline gives CDR1 MNHEY, CDR2 SMNVEV (reference sequence).